The clone carrying this T cell receptor (beta chain) was detected only a few times. This specimen comes from a study of early T cells in non-severe SARS-CoV-2 infection. The wider study: Sequencing targeted bulk RNA from unsorted whole blood, leaving chains unpaired.

Unique molecular identifiers were added to individual cDNA molecules. From the 5' RACE reads, TCRdb called clonotypes with MiXCR, one entry per CDR3 protein. The table shows about 83,000 distinct CDR3 sequences, with around 12% occurring only once. Trimming at V came to 4 bases and at J to 3 bases, leaving 1 base not matched to a gene. This CDR3 is 13 amino acids long. In germline, CDR1 is SGHRS, CDR2 YFSETQ. The rearrangement links TRBV5-1 to TRBJ2-5, with 9 bases matching TRBD1. This receptor was taken from an adult who was a healthcare worker with PCR-confirmed SARS-CoV-2 infection or an uninfected control (not recorded which). The sequencing sample was made of whole blood. The CDR3 spells CASSGQGKETQYF. Written as DNA, the CDR3 is TGCGCCAGCAGCGGACAGGGGAAAGAGACCCAGTACTTC.